The rows below give T cell receptor beta chains drawn from one sample of a study of blood T cell repertoires in COVID-19. Profiled with immunoSEQ multiplex PCR; TCRdb holds only in-frame clones, not every one. The sample records a few hundred thousand clones, 85% being singletons. The sample was peripheral blood. The receptors here all came from a woman aged 18-29 years with acute or convalescent COVID-19. Both conserved end residues are part of each CDR3. Each record gives: V gene, D gene, clone size, J gene, CDR3 protein, CDR3 DNA. The D gene is left open where the match is weak. Rows may omit the clone size; those that give it use once, few, many or a size class.

TRBV11-1	NA	NA	TRBJ2-1	CASSLDTGNNEQFF	TGTGCCAGCAGCTTAGATACAGGGAACAATGAGCAGTTCTTC
TRBV5-4	TRBD1	NA	TRBJ1-2	CASSLIVQGDSYTF	TGTGCCAGCAGCTTGATAGTCCAGGGGGATAGCTACACCTTC
TRBV28	NA	NA	TRBJ1-5	CASSLVREGQPQHF	TGTGCCAGCAGTTTAGTTAGGGAGGGTCAGCCCCAGCATTTT
TRBV5-6	NA	few	TRBJ1-3	CASSGDFGNTIYF	TGTGCCAGCAGCGGGGACTTTGGAAACACCATATATTTT
TRBV7-9	TRBD1	once	TRBJ2-1	CASSISGQGGTNNEQFF	TGTGCCAGCAGCATTTCCGGACAGGGGGGGACTAACAATGAGCAGTTCTTC
TRBV6-5	TRBD1	NA	TRBJ1-2	CASSYSADRLYGYTF	TGTGCCAGCAGTTACTCTGCGGACAGGTTGTATGGCTACACCTTC
TRBV21-1	NA	NA	TRBJ2-7	CASSKEGQGMHEQYF	TGTGCCAGCAGCAAAGAGGGACAGGGGATGCACGAGCAGTACTTC
TRBV28	NA	NA	TRBJ2-7	CASSSLSYEQYF	TGTGCCAGCAGTTCCCTCTCCTACGAGCAGTACTTC
TRBV27	NA	NA	TRBJ1-5	CASSLGQSQPQHF	TGTGCCAGCAGTTTAGGTCAGTCCCAACCCCAGCATTTT
TRBV5-1	NA	NA	TRBJ1-1	CASSLQGRDEAFF	TGCGCCAGCAGCTTGCAGGGGCGAGATGAAGCTTTCTTT
TRBV4-1	TRBD2	NA	TRBJ2-6	CASSQPFGGSSGANVLTF	TGCGCCAGCAGCCAACCCTTCGGGGGGAGCTCTGGGGCCAACGTCCTGACTTTC
TRBV30	NA	NA	TRBJ1-2	CAWSGGGGYTF	TGTGCCTGGAGTGGTGGAGGAGGCTACACCTTC
TRBV6-2/TRBV6-3	TRBD2	NA	TRBJ2-3	CASSPPGGEYTQYF	TGTGCCAGCAGTCCCCCCGGGGGGGAGTATACGCAGTATTTT
TRBV6-5	TRBD1	once	TRBJ1-1	CASLTVSGGSEAFF	TGTGCCAGCCTGACAGTTTCAGGGGGCAGTGAAGCTTTCTTT
TRBV28	TRBD2	NA	TRBJ2-7	CASRNGGGRAPEQYF	TGTGCCAGCAGAAACGGCGGCGGGAGGGCCCCCGAGCAGTACTTC
TRBV28	TRBD1	NA	TRBJ1-1	CASPPYPNPGGSVNTEAFF	TGTGCCAGCCCTCCCTACCCAAACCCAGGGGGATCAGTTAACACTGAAGCTTTCTTT
TRBV24-1	TRBD1	NA	TRBJ1-1	CATSDLQGGNKAFF	TGTGCCACCAGTGACTTACAGGGGGGGAATAAAGCTTTCTTT
TRBV27	TRBD1	NA	TRBJ2-7	CASSSPETGDHEQYF	TGTGCCAGCAGTTCCCCCGAGACAGGGGACCACGAGCAGTACTTC
TRBV30	NA	NA	TRBJ1-2	CAWSPLGGTYGYTF	TGTGCCTGGAGTCCCCTTGGGGGGACCTATGGCTACACCTTC
TRBV6-5	NA	NA	TRBJ1-2	CASRIIGQQNYGYTF	TGTGCCAGCAGGATCATTGGGCAGCAGAACTATGGCTACACCTTC
TRBV5-8	TRBD1	NA	TRBJ1-2	CASSLSGGAYGYTF	TGTGCCAGCAGCTTATCAGGGGGCGCCTATGGCTACACCTTC
TRBV6-6	NA	NA	TRBJ2-3	CASSGEWGGTDTQYF	TGTGCCAGCAGTGGGGAGTGGGGTGGCACAGATACGCAGTATTTT
TRBV11-2	TRBD2	NA	TRBJ2-1	CASSLVAGGNIYNEQFF	TGTGCCAGCAGCTTAGTAGCGGGAGGGAATATTTACAATGAGCAGTTCTTC
TRBV5-6	TRBD1	few	TRBJ2-5	CASSLLTGNVETQYF	TGTGCCAGCAGCCTCCTGACAGGGAACGTAGAGACCCAGTACTTC
TRBV24-1	TRBD1	NA	TRBJ1-1	CATSARQGGTEAFF	TGTGCCACCAGCGCTAGACAGGGTGGCACTGAAGCTTTCTTT
TRBV24-1	NA	NA	TRBJ1-2	CATSGVDRDYGYTF	TGTGCCACCAGTGGGGTGGACAGAGACTATGGCTACACCTTC
TRBV5-1	TRBD1	NA	TRBJ2-5	CASSSDRDMETQYF	TGCGCCAGCAGCTCCGACAGGGACATGGAGACCCAGTACTTC
TRBV10-1	TRBD2	few	TRBJ2-7	CASSESGASYEQYF	TGCGCCAGCAGTGAGAGCGGGGCTTCCTACGAGCAGTACTTC
TRBV7-2	NA	NA	TRBJ2-7	CASSTDDKYEQYF	TGTGCCAGCAGCACCGACGACAAATACGAGCAGTACTTC
TRBV5-6	NA	once	TRBJ2-1	CASSLELQGRNEQFF	TGTGCCAGCAGCTTGGAGCTACAGGGCCGCAATGAGCAGTTCTTC
TRBV5-1	NA	NA	TRBJ1-1	CASSRGSGWNTEAFF	TGCGCCAGCAGCCGGGGATCGGGATGGAACACTGAAGCTTTCTTT
TRBV9	NA	NA	TRBJ2-1	CASSGSVGGNEQFF	TGTGCCAGCAGCGGGTCGGTCGGGGGTAATGAGCAGTTCTTC
TRBV28	TRBD1	NA	TRBJ1-2	CASSLGQGHYGYTF	TGTGCCAGCAGCCTAGGACAGGGTCACTATGGCTACACCTTC
TRBV9	TRBD2	once	TRBJ2-2	CASRTASPSGGAVGTGELFF	TGTGCCAGCAGGACCGCCTCCCCTAGCGGGGGGGCCGTGGGCACCGGGGAGCTGTTTTTT
TRBV12-5	TRBD1	NA	TRBJ1-1	CASGYGTANTEAFF	TGTGCTAGTGGTTATGGGACAGCGAACACTGAAGCTTTCTTT
TRBV27	TRBD2	NA	TRBJ2-1	CASSFRSGGYNEQFF	TGTGCCAGCAGTTTCAGGTCGGGAGGGTACAATGAGCAGTTCTTC
TRBV6-1	NA	NA	TRBJ1-3	CASREGTQGSGNTIYF	TGTGCCAGCAGGGAAGGAACACAGGGCTCTGGAAACACCATATATTTT
TRBV6-6	TRBD1	NA	TRBJ2-7	CASSYRLGQGRYEQYF	TGTGCCAGCAGTTACCGATTGGGACAGGGGAGGTACGAGCAGTACTTC
TRBV5-8	NA	NA	TRBJ2-3	CASSPLTSTDTQYF	TGTGCCAGCAGCCCCCTTACTAGCACAGATACGCAGTATTTT
TRBV7-3	NA	NA	TRBJ2-2	CASSFAGELFF	TGTGCCAGCAGCTTCGCCGGGGAGCTGTTTTTT
TRBV9	NA	NA	TRBJ1-6	CASSVGSHNSPLHF	TGTGCCAGCAGCGTGGGCAGCCATAATTCACCCCTCCACTTT
TRBV14	TRBD2	once	TRBJ2-2	CASRSGTSEPTGELFF	TGTGCCAGCAGGTCCGGGACTAGCGAACCTACCGGGGAGCTGTTTTTT
TRBV6-2/TRBV6-3	TRBD1	NA	TRBJ1-5	CASSPRFGRGDQPQHF	TGTGCCAGCAGTCCCCGGTTTGGCAGGGGGGATCAGCCCCAGCATTTT
TRBV2	TRBD1	few	TRBJ2-4	CASIGQGVRGNF	TGTGCCAGCATCGGACAGGGAGTCCGTGGTAACTTC
TRBV7-6	NA	NA	TRBJ2-7	CASSTVRGPGSSYEQYF	TGTGCCAGCAGCACCGTCAGGGGTCCGGGAAGCTCCTACGAGCAGTACTTC
TRBV9	NA	NA	TRBJ2-2	CASSVAQGPNTGELFF	TGTGCCAGCAGCGTAGCTCAGGGGCCGAACACCGGGGAGCTGTTTTTT
TRBV5-1	NA	NA	TRBJ2-2	CASSLEQGYTGELFF	TGCGCCAGCAGCTTGGAACAGGGCTACACCGGGGAGCTGTTTTTT
TRBV2	TRBD1	NA	TRBJ1-2	CASSESGTALYGYTF	TGTGCCAGCAGTGAATCAGGGACAGCTCTTTATGGCTACACCTTC
TRBV3-1/TRBV3-2	NA	NA	TRBJ2-3	CASSQDRDTQYF	TGTGCCAGCAGCCAAGATCGGGATACGCAGTATTTT
TRBV5-1	TRBD1	NA	TRBJ2-5	CASSLGGQGQETQYF	TGCGCCAGCAGCTTGGGGGGACAGGGACAAGAGACCCAGTACTTC